This is a list of T cell receptor beta chains from one sample in a study of cytomegalovirus exposure and HLA in healthy donors. Generated by immunoSEQ multiplex PCR, the TCRdb table keeps only in-frame clones and is missing some. The sample shows about 110,000 clones, less than 70% of them seen only once. Sequencing was carried out using PBMCs. The receptor set was obtained from a woman between 65 and 79 years old in good health and CMV-seropositive. CDR3s include the opening cysteine and the closing phenylalanine or tryptophan. The order of the fields is V gene, D gene, J gene, CDR3 length, clone size, CDR3 DNA, CDR3 protein. A D gene is named only where the DNA matches it firmly. Only some rows state a clone size, as once, few, many or a class for expanded clones.

V gene: TRBV27; D gene: TRBD1; J gene: TRBJ2-7; CDR3 length: 13; clone size: few; CDR3 DNA: TGTGCCAGCAGTTTATCGGGGGACAGGTCCCCGTACTTC; CDR3 protein: CASSLSGDRSPYF
V gene: TRBV5-6; D gene: .; J gene: TRBJ1-3; CDR3 length: 16; clone size: .; CDR3 DNA: TGTGCCAGCAGCTTGGAGAGAGGGGGCTCTGGAAACACCATATATTTT; CDR3 protein: CASSLERGGSGNTIYF
V gene: TRBV18; D gene: TRBD1; J gene: TRBJ1-2; CDR3 length: 13; clone size: .; CDR3 DNA: TGTGCCAGCTCACCCCGACAGGGGCCGGGCTACACCTTC; CDR3 protein: CASSPRQGPGYTF
V gene: TRBV5-1; D gene: TRBD2; J gene: TRBJ2-3; CDR3 length: 17; clone size: .; CDR3 DNA: TGCGCCAGCAGCTTATTGGCTAGCGGGGGTGGAACAGATACGCAGTATTTT; CDR3 protein: CASSLLASGGGTDTQYF
V gene: TRBV2; D gene: TRBD1; J gene: TRBJ1-2; CDR3 length: 14; clone size: once; CDR3 DNA: TGTGCCAGCAGTTATGGACAGGGGACGGCTGGCTACACCTTC; CDR3 protein: CASSYGQGTAGYTF
V gene: TRBV4-1; D gene: TRBD1; J gene: TRBJ1-1; CDR3 length: 14; clone size: few; CDR3 DNA: TGCGCCAGCAGCCCAACAGGGGTCGACACTGAAGCTTTCTTT; CDR3 protein: CASSPTGVDTEAFF
V gene: TRBV2; D gene: TRBD1; J gene: TRBJ1-2; CDR3 length: 15; clone size: .; CDR3 DNA: TGTGCCAGCAGTGACTCACTCTATAACCGGGACAGCAGCTCCTTC; CDR3 protein: CASSDSLYNRDSSSF
V gene: TRBV30; D gene: .; J gene: TRBJ2-5; CDR3 length: 14; clone size: .; CDR3 DNA: TGTGCCTGGAGTGTACTAACAGGGAAGGAGACCCAGTACTTC; CDR3 protein: CAWSVLTGKETQYF
V gene: TRBV29-1; D gene: TRBD1; J gene: TRBJ1-1; CDR3 length: 13; clone size: .; CDR3 DNA: TGCAGCGGGATCAGGGGGTATGTGCCTGAAGCTTTCTTT; CDR3 protein: CSGIRGYVPEAFF
V gene: TRBV30; D gene: .; J gene: TRBJ2-2; CDR3 length: 14; clone size: .; CDR3 DNA: TGTGCCTGGAAAACGGGATTGAACACCGGGGAGCTGTTTTTT; CDR3 protein: CAWKTGLNTGELFF
V gene: TRBV6-5; D gene: TRBD1; J gene: TRBJ1-4; CDR3 length: 16; clone size: .; CDR3 DNA: TGTGCCAGCAGTTACTCGTCAGGACAGGGGAATGAAAAACTGTTTTTT; CDR3 protein: CASSYSSGQGNEKLFF
V gene: TRBV23-1; D gene: TRBD1; J gene: TRBJ1-4; CDR3 length: 15; clone size: .; CDR3 DNA: TGCGCCAGCAGTCACTGGGACAGCCATAATGAAAAACTGTTTTTT; CDR3 protein: CASSHWDSHNEKLFF
V gene: TRBV19; D gene: .; J gene: TRBJ1-6; CDR3 length: 16; clone size: .; CDR3 DNA: TGTGCCAGTAGTATCCAGGGCGAAGCCTATAATTCACCCCTCCACTTT; CDR3 protein: CASSIQGEAYNSPLHF
V gene: TRBV5-1; D gene: .; J gene: TRBJ2-7; CDR3 length: 15; clone size: .; CDR3 DNA: TGCGCCAGCAGCTTGGCCACATTCGTCAAGAACGAGCAGTACTTC; CDR3 protein: CASSLATFVKNEQYF
V gene: TRBV29-1; D gene: .; J gene: TRBJ2-3; CDR3 length: 12; clone size: .; CDR3 DNA: TGCAGCGTGGATACAGGCACAGATACGCAGTATTTT; CDR3 protein: CSVDTGTDTQYF
V gene: TRBV2; D gene: TRBD1; J gene: TRBJ2-1; CDR3 length: 15; clone size: .; CDR3 DNA: TGTGCCAGCAGGCTGGACAGGGATCCCTACAATGAGCAGTTCTTC; CDR3 protein: CASRLDRDPYNEQFF
V gene: TRBV7-2; D gene: TRBD2; J gene: TRBJ2-1; CDR3 length: 16; clone size: few; CDR3 DNA: TGTGCCAGCAGCTTAAAGGTAGCGGGGAACCTAGGTGAGCAGTTCTTC; CDR3 protein: CASSLKVAGNLGEQFF
V gene: TRBV6-6; D gene: .; J gene: TRBJ1-4; CDR3 length: 14; clone size: .; CDR3 DNA: TGTGCCAGCAGAGCGGGGGGGGGCAGGGAAAAACTGTTTTTT; CDR3 protein: CASRAGGGREKLFF
V gene: TRBV30; D gene: TRBD1; J gene: TRBJ2-3; CDR3 length: 14; clone size: .; CDR3 DNA: TGTGCCTACACCGGGACAGGGGCAACAGATACGCAGTATTTT; CDR3 protein: CAYTGTGATDTQYF
V gene: TRBV18; D gene: TRBD1; J gene: TRBJ2-2; CDR3 length: 15; clone size: .; CDR3 DNA: TGTGCCAGCTCACCGGACAGGGGAGGAACCGGGGAGCTGTTTTTT; CDR3 protein: CASSPDRGGTGELFF
V gene: TRBV6-1; D gene: .; J gene: TRBJ1-5; CDR3 length: 14; clone size: once; CDR3 DNA: TGTGCCAGCAGGATGCAGGGGACCAATCAGCCCCAGCATTTT; CDR3 protein: CASRMQGTNQPQHF
V gene: TRBV6-5; D gene: .; J gene: TRBJ2-7; CDR3 length: 16; clone size: .; CDR3 DNA: TGTGCCAGCAGTTTCATTCCTAGCTCGAGCTCCTACGAGCAGTACTTC; CDR3 protein: CASSFIPSSSSYEQYF
V gene: TRBV18; D gene: .; J gene: TRBJ1-4; CDR3 length: 17; clone size: .; CDR3 DNA: TGTGCCAGCTCACCGCAAATTACAGGCGCAACTAATGAAAAACTGTTTTTT; CDR3 protein: CASSPQITGATNEKLFF
V gene: TRBV11-2; D gene: .; J gene: TRBJ2-3; CDR3 length: 14; clone size: .; CDR3 DNA: TGTGCCAGCAGTCCCGGACAGATTCCAGATACGCAGTATTTT; CDR3 protein: CASSPGQIPDTQYF
V gene: TRBV2; D gene: TRBD1; J gene: TRBJ1-1; CDR3 length: 15; clone size: .; CDR3 DNA: TGTGCCAGCAGTCTACCGGGACAGGGGTTAACTGAAGCTTTCTTT; CDR3 protein: CASSLPGQGLTEAFF
V gene: TRBV18; D gene: .; J gene: TRBJ1-1; CDR3 length: 15; clone size: .; CDR3 DNA: TGTGCCAGCTCACCACAGGAGGTCATGAACACTGAAGCTTTCTTT; CDR3 protein: CASSPQEVMNTEAFF
V gene: TRBV2; D gene: .; J gene: TRBJ1-2; CDR3 length: 16; clone size: .; CDR3 DNA: TGTGCCAGCAGTGAAGCGCTTCGGGTAGATGGCTATGGCTACACCTTC; CDR3 protein: CASSEALRVDGYGYTF
V gene: TRBV7-9; D gene: .; J gene: TRBJ2-7; CDR3 length: 12; clone size: few; CDR3 DNA: TGTGCCAGCAGCTTAGTGGAGAACGAGCAGTACTTC; CDR3 protein: CASSLVENEQYF
V gene: TRBV6-5; D gene: .; J gene: TRBJ2-7; CDR3 length: 14; clone size: few; CDR3 DNA: TGTGCCAGCAGTTACTGGCAGGGAAGGTACGAGCAGTACTTC; CDR3 protein: CASSYWQGRYEQYF
V gene: TRBV9; D gene: .; J gene: TRBJ2-2; CDR3 length: 15; clone size: .; CDR3 DNA: TGTGCCAGCAGCGTCGGCGGGGTCGACACCGGGGAGCTGTTTTTT; CDR3 protein: CASSVGGVDTGELFF
V gene: TRBV6-6; D gene: .; J gene: TRBJ1-1; CDR3 length: 13; clone size: .; CDR3 DNA: TGTGCCAGCAGTTCCACCAGTCGCACTGAAGCTTTCTTT; CDR3 protein: CASSSTSRTEAFF
V gene: TRBV29-1; D gene: .; J gene: TRBJ1-1; CDR3 length: 14; clone size: .; CDR3 DNA: TGCAGCTCCGACCACCCAGGAACGAACACTGAAGCTTTCTTT; CDR3 protein: CSSDHPGTNTEAFF
V gene: TRBV6-5; D gene: .; J gene: TRBJ1-6; CDR3 length: 13; clone size: .; CDR3 DNA: TGTGCCAGCAGTTACGGGCCGGATTCACCCCTCCACTTT; CDR3 protein: CASSYGPDSPLHF
V gene: TRBV18; D gene: TRBD2; J gene: TRBJ2-4; CDR3 length: 18; clone size: .; CDR3 DNA: TGTGCCAGCTCACGACTAGCGGAGGGGAGCCTAGCCAAAAACATTCAGTACTTC; CDR3 protein: CASSRLAEGSLAKNIQYF
V gene: TRBV2; D gene: TRBD2; J gene: TRBJ2-5; CDR3 length: 13; clone size: few; CDR3 DNA: TGTGCCAGCAGGGGGACTAGCGGGGAGACCCAGTACTTC; CDR3 protein: CASRGTSGETQYF
V gene: TRBV27; D gene: .; J gene: TRBJ2-6; CDR3 length: 16; clone size: .; CDR3 DNA: TGTGCCAGCAGTTGGTTATTGAGCTCTGGGGCCAACGTCCTGACTTTC; CDR3 protein: CASSWLLSSGANVLTF
V gene: TRBV6-5; D gene: .; J gene: TRBJ2-1; CDR3 length: 15; clone size: few; CDR3 DNA: TGTGCCAGCAGTTACTCCTTTAGTCAGGGCAATGAGCAGTTCTTC; CDR3 protein: CASSYSFSQGNEQFF
V gene: TRBV9; D gene: TRBD1; J gene: TRBJ2-5; CDR3 length: 13; clone size: once; CDR3 DNA: TGTGCCAGCAGCTGGGGGACAGAAGAGACCCAGTACTTC; CDR3 protein: CASSWGTEETQYF
V gene: TRBV7-9; D gene: .; J gene: TRBJ2-4; CDR3 length: 15; clone size: .; CDR3 DNA: TGTGCCAGCAGCTTGGGCAGGGGAGCCAAAAACATTCAGTACTTC; CDR3 protein: CASSLGRGAKNIQYF